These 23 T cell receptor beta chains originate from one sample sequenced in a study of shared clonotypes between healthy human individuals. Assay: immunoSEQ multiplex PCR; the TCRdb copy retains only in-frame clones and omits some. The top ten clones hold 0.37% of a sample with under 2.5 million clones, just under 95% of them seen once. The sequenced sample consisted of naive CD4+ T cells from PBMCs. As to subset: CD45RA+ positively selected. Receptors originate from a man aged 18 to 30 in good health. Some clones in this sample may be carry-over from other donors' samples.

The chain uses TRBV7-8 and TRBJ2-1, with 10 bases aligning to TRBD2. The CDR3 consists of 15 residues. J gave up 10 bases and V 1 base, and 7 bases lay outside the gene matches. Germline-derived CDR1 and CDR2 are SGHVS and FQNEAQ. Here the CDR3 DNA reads TGTGCCAGCAGCTTAGGCCTAGCGGGAGCAGGCGAGCAGTTCTTC. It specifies CASSLGLAGAGEQFF.

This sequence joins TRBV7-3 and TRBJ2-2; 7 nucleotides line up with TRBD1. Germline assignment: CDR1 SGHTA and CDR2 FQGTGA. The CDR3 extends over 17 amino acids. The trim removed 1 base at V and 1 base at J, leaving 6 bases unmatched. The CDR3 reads CASSLKGGIENTGELFF. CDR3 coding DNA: TGTGCCAGCAGCTTAAAAGGGGGCATAGAGAACACCGGGGAGCTGTTTTTT.

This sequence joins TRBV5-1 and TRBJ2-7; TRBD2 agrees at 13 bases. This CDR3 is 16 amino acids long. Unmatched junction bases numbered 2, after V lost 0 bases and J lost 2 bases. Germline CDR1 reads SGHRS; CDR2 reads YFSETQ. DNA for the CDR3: TGCGCCAGCAGCTTGGTACTAGCGGGAGGGCCCTACGAGCAGTACTTC. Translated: CASSLVLAGGPYEQYF.

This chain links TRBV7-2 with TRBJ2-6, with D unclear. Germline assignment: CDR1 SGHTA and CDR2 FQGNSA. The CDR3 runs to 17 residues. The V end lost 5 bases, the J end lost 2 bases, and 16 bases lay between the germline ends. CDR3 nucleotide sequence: TGTGCCAGCAGCCTAAGGGCGGTGGTGGCTGGGGCCAACGTCCTGACTTTC. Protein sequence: CASSLRAVVAGANVLTF.

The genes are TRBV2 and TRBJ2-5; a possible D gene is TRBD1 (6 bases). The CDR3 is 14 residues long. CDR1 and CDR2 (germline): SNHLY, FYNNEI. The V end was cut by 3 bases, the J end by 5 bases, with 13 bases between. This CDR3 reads CASSDTITGETQYF. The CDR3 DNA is TGTGCCAGCAGTGATACCATCACAGGGGAGACCCAGTACTTC.

The CDR3 region is CASSQVGVLYNEQFF. CDR3 sequence (DNA): TGCGCCAGCAGCCAAGTCGGGGTTCTCTACAATGAGCAGTTCTTC. V and J are TRBV4-1 and TRBJ2-1; D is possibly TRBD2 (5 bases). The CDR3 extends over 15 amino acids. The V gene's germline CDR1 is MGHRA and CDR2 YSYEKL. V gave up 1 base and J gave up 3 bases, with 10 bases separating them.

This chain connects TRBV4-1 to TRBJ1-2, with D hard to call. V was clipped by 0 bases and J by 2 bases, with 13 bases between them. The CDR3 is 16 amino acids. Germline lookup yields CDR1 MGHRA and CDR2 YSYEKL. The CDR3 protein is CASSQDSPFSNYGYTF. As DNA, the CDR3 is TGCGCCAGCAGCCAAGATTCACCCTTCTCAAACTATGGCTACACCTTC.

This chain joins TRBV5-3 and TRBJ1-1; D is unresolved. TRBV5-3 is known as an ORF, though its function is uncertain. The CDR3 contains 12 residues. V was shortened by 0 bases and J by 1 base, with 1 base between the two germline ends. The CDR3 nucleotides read TGTGCCAGAAGCTTGGGGAACACTGAAGCTTTCTTT. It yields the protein CARSLGNTEAFF.

The CDR3 DNA reads TGTGCCAGCAGCTTCCCCATCGGGGAGCTGTTTTTT. The encoded protein is CASSFPIGELFF. The J gene is TRBJ2-2, the V gene TRBV7-6; D gene unclear. V was clipped by 3 bases and J by 7 bases, with 6 bases between them. The CDR3 runs to 12 residues. Germline assignment: CDR1 SGHVS and CDR2 FNYEAQ. The whole variable domain, filled in from reference TRBV7-6 and TRBJ2-2, reads GAGVSQSPRYKVTKRGQDVALRCDPISGHVSLYWYRQALGQGPEFLTYFNYEAQQDKSGLPNDRFSAERPEGSISTLTIQRTEQRDSAMYRCASSFPIGELFFGEGSRLTVL.

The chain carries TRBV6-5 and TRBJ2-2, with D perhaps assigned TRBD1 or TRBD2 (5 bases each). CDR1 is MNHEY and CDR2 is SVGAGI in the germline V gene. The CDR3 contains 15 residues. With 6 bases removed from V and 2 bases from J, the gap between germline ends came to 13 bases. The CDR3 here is CASRRVGANTGELFF. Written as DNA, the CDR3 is TGTGCCAGCAGGCGAGTCGGGGCAAACACCGGGGAGCTGTTTTTT.

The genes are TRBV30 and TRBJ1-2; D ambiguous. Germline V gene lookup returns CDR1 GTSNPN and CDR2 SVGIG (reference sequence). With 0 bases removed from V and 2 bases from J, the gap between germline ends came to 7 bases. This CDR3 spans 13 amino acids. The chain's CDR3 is CAWSVHGNYGYTF. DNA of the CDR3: TGTGCCTGGAGTGTACATGGCAACTATGGCTACACCTTC.

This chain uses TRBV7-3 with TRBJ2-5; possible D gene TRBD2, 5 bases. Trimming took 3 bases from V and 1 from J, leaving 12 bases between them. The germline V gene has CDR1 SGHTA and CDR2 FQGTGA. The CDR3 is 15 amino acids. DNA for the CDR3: TGTGCCAGCAGCTTTAATACGGGAACCCAAGAGACCCAGTACTTC. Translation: CASSFNTGTQETQYF.

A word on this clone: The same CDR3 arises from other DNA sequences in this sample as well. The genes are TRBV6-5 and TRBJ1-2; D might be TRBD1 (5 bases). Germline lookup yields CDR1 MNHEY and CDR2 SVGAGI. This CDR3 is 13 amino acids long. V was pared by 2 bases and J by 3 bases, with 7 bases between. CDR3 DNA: TGTGCCAGCAGTTACGGGGGAGACTATGGCTACACCTTC. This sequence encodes CASSYGGDYGYTF.

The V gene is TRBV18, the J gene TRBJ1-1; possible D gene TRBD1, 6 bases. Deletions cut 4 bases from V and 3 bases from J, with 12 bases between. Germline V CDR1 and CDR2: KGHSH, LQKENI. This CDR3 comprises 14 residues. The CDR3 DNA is TGTGCCAGCTCACGAGGGGGTGAGGACACTGAAGCTTTCTTT. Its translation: CASSRGGEDTEAFF.

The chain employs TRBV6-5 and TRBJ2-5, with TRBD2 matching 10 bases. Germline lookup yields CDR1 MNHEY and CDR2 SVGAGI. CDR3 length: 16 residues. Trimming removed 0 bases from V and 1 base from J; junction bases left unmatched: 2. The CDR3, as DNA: TGTGCCAGCAGTTACTCGTGGACTAGCGGCCAAGAGACCCAGTACTTC. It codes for CASSYSWTSGQETQYF.

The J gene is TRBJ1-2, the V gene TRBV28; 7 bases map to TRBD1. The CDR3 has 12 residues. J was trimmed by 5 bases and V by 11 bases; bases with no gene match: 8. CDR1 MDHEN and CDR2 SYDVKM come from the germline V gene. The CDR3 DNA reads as TGTGCCGGCGGGACAGTCGAATATGGCTACACCTTC. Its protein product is CAGGTVEYGYTF.

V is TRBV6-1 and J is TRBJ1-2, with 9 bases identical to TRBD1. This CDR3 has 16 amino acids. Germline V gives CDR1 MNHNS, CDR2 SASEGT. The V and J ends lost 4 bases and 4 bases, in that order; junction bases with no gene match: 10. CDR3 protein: CASSGGGQGGSYGYTF. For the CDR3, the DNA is TGTGCCAGCAGTGGAGGGGGACAGGGTGGGAGCTATGGCTACACCTTC.

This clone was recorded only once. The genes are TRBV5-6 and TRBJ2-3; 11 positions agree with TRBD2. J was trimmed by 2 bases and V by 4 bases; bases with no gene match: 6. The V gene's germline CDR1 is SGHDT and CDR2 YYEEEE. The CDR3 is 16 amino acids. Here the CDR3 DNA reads TGTGCCAGCAGCAAGGGACTAGCGGACCCCACAGATACGCAGTATTTT. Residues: CASSKGLADPTDTQYF.

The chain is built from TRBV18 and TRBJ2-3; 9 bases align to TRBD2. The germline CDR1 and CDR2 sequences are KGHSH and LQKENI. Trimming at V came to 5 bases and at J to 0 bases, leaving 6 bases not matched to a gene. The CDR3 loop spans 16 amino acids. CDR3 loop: CASSARLAVSTDTQYF. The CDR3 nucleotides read TGTGCCAGCTCAGCCCGACTAGCGGTTAGCACAGATACGCAGTATTTT.

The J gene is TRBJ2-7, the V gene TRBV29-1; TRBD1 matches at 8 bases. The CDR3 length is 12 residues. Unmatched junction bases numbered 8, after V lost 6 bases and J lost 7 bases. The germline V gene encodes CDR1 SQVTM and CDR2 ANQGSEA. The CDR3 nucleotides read TGCAGCGTGGGGACAGGCGGCATGGAGCAGTACTTC. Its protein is CSVGTGGMEQYF.

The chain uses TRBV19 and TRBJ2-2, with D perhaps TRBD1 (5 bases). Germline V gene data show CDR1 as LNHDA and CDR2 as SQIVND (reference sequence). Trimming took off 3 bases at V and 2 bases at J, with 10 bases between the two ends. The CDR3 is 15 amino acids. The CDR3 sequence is CASSMVTGNTGELFF. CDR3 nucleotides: TGTGCCAGTAGTATGGTTACAGGAAACACCGGGGAGCTGTTTTTT.

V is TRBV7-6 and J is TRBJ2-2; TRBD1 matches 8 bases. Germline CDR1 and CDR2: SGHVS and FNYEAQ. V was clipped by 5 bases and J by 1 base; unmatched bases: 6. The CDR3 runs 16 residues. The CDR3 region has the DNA TGTGCCAGCAGCCCACCGGGACAGGTGAACACCGGGGAGCTGTTTTTT. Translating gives CASSPPGQVNTGELFF.

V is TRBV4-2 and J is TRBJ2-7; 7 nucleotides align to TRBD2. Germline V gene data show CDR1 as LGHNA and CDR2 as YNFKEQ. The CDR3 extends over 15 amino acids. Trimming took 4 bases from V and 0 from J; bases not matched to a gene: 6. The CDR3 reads CASSRASGTSYEQYF. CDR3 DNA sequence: TGTGCCAGCAGCCGCGCGAGCGGGACCTCCTACGAGCAGTACTTC.